The 28 T cell receptor beta chains reported below all come from one sample, sequenced in a study of patients and donors after allogeneic stem cell transplantation. A single record per CDR3 protein comes from TCRdb applying MiXCR to the RT-PCR reads. The sample consists of some 880,000 distinct CDR3 sequences, about a sixth of them appearing once. Sequencing was carried out using blood, either unsorted or a sorted T cell fraction (not recorded which). These TCRs come from a human donor who was either an allogeneic HSCT recipient or a stem cell or donor lymphocyte infusion donor (not recorded which). It is not recorded whose cells these are; they may come from a transplant donor.

This clonotype occurred a few times. J is TRBJ2-2 and V is TRBV11-3, with D tentatively TRBD2 (6 bases). In germline, CDR1 is SGHNT, CDR2 YENEEA. This CDR3 contains 17 residues. Trimming took 0 bases from V and 0 from J, leaving 11 bases between them. As DNA, the CDR3 is TGTGCCAGCAGCTTAGATCGGCGGGACGCGAACACCGGGGAGCTGTTTTTT. Translating it yields CASSLDRRDANTGELFF.

The gene calls are TRBV9 and TRBJ2-5, with 10 positions matching TRBD2. The CDR3 runs to 16 residues. The germline gives CDR1 SGDLS, CDR2 YYNGEE. Trimming cost V 4 bases and J 1 base; bases outside gene matches: 7. This CDR3 is CASSPTSGTPQETQYF. CDR3 nucleotides: TGTGCCAGCAGCCCCACTAGCGGGACCCCCCAAGAGACCCAGTACTTC.

CDR3 region: CASGPSGRNIQYF. The CDR3 region has the DNA TGTGCCAGCGGTCCTAGCGGGAGGAACATTCAGTACTTC. V usage is TRBV2 and J usage is TRBJ2-4; 11 bases match TRBD2. This CDR3 contains 13 residues. The V gene's germline CDR1 is SNHLY and CDR2 FYNNEI. With 8 bases clipped from V and 7 bases from J, the junction kept 4 bases outside the gene matches.

This clonotype was found a few times. J is TRBJ1-1 and V is TRBV20-1; D unclear. The CDR3 is 11 residues long. Trimming pared 4 bases from V and 1 base from J, leaving 4 bases between. CDR1 is DFQATT and CDR2 is SNEGSKA in the germline V gene (reference sequence). The CDR3 nucleotides read TGCAGTGCTATTGCGAACACTGAAGCTTTCTTT. Translated: CSAIANTEAFF.

This clonotype has a single count. This rearrangement joins TRBV7-9 to TRBJ2-1; D not resolved. V was shortened by 4 bases and J by 8 bases, with 15 bases between the two germline ends. The length of the CDR3 is 14 residues. Germline assignment: CDR1 SEHNR and CDR2 FQNEAQ (reference sequence). The CDR3 loop reads CASSSLERMDEQFF. Here the CDR3 DNA reads TGTGCCAGCAGCTCCCTCGAACGAATGGATGAGCAGTTCTTC.

This clonotype was seen more than once but under ten times. This chain connects TRBV29-1 to TRBJ2-7; unclear D gene. The CDR3 is 13 residues long. Germline assignment: CDR1 SQVTM and CDR2 ANQGSEA. V dropped 4 bases and J dropped 3 bases, with 13 bases sitting between them. CDR3 region: CSVGPSSNYEQYF. The DNA of the CDR3 is TGCAGCGTTGGGCCCTCCTCCAACTACGAGCAGTACTTC.

This clonotype was recorded at least ten times. The chain recombines TRBV29-1 with TRBJ2-7; D call uncertain. Germline CDR1 is SQVTM and CDR2 is ANQGSEA. The CDR3 sequence is 11 residues long. The V end lost 6 bases, the J end lost 0 bases, and 6 bases lay between the germline ends. CDR3: CSVSVSYEQYF. The CDR3, as DNA: TGCAGCGTCAGTGTCTCCTACGAGCAGTACTTC.

This clonotype was found a few times. This chain uses TRBV7-9 with TRBJ2-1, with D tentatively TRBD1 or TRBD2 (5 bases each). This CDR3 has 14 residues. Trimming took 2 bases from V and 7 from J, leaving 12 bases between them. Looked up from germline, CDR1 is SEHNR and CDR2 is FQNEAQ (reference sequence). The chain's CDR3 is CASSLSNGANEQFF. Here the CDR3 DNA reads TGTGCCAGCAGCTTAAGCAACGGGGCAAATGAGCAGTTCTTC.

This clonotype was detected ten times or more. The chain joins TRBV10-3 to TRBJ1-5; 7 bases fit TRBD1. The CDR3 has 12 amino acids. Germline lookup yields CDR1 ENHRY and CDR2 SYGVKD. V lost 11 bases to trimming and J lost 2 bases; unmatched junction nucleotides: 3. For the CDR3, the DNA is TGTGCCGTAGGGACAGGCAATCAGCCCCAGCATTTT. Translated: CAVGTGNQPQHF.

This chain joins TRBV7-6 and TRBJ2-1; 7 nucleotides align to TRBD1. With V trimmed by 5 bases and J by 8 bases, 18 bases remained unmatched. The CDR3 covers 17 residues. Germline CDR1 and CDR2: SGHVS and FNYEAQ. The CDR3 DNA reads TGTGCCAGCAGCGGGACGAGACAGGGTTTAAAGTTCGATGAGCAGTTCTTC. It encodes CASSGTRQGLKFDEQFF.

This chain connects TRBV3-1 to TRBJ1-3; D gene uncertain. The germline CDR1 and CDR2 sequences are LGHDT and YNNKEL (reference sequence). The V end lost 4 bases, the J end lost 0 bases, and 13 bases lay between the germline ends. The CDR3 spans 16 residues. CDR3 sequence (DNA): TGTGCCAGCAGCCCTCCGACTCCCAGCTCTGGAAACACCATATATTTT. This encodes CASSPPTPSSGNTIYF.

This clonotype was counted at least ten times. This rearrangement joins TRBV12-3 or TRBV12-4 to TRBJ2-2; TRBD2 agrees at 7 bases. The CDR3 consists of 15 residues. Trimming took 3 bases from V and 5 from J; bases not matched to a gene: 6. The CDR3 spells CASSFQLAVTGELFF. Here the CDR3 DNA reads TGTGCCAGCAGTTTTCAGCTAGCGGTAACCGGGGAGCTGTTTTTT.

CDR3 DNA: TGTGCCAGCAGCTTACGAGTAACCGACGAGCAGTACTTC. It specifies CASSLRVTDEQYF. This rearrangement joins TRBV7-2 to TRBJ2-7; no clear D. CDR1 is SGHTA and CDR2 is FQGNSA in the germline V gene. The length of the CDR3 is 13 residues. Trimming cost V 2 bases and J 5 bases, with 10 bases left between them. The variable domain in full, completed from reference TRBV7-2 and TRBJ2-7, reads GAGVSQSPSNKVTEKGKDVELRCDPISGHTALYWYRQSLGQGLEFLIYFQGNSAPDKSGLPSDRFSAERTGGSVSTLTIQRTQQEDSAVYLCASSLRVTDEQYFGPGTRLTVT.

This clonotype was counted ten times or more. The CDR3 nucleotides are TGTGCCAGCAGCTTTCGGCAGGCTTTCACCGGGGAGCTGTTTTTT. Translation gives CASSFRQAFTGELFF. The J gene is TRBJ2-2, the V gene TRBV7-2; no definite D call. With 3 bases removed from V and 4 bases from J, the gap between germline ends came to 12 bases. The germline V gene has CDR1 SGHTA and CDR2 FQGNSA. The CDR3 has 15 amino acids.

This clonotype was recorded many times. The rearrangement uses TRBV29-1 and TRBJ1-2; a weak D match, TRBD1 (6 bases). The germline CDR1 and CDR2 sequences are SQVTM and ANQGSEA. The CDR3 spans 12 residues. V was pared by 6 bases and J by 6 bases, with 14 bases between. The CDR3 region is CSVIDRTHGYTF. In nucleotides, the CDR3 is TGCAGCGTAATTGACAGGACCCATGGCTACACCTTC.

V and J are TRBV20-1 and TRBJ2-4; D unclear. The CDR3 loop spans 12 amino acids. Germline lookup yields CDR1 DFQATT and CDR2 SNEGSKA (reference sequence). V was cut by 3 bases and J by 3 bases, with 6 bases left in between. The CDR3 DNA follows: TGCAGTGCTAGTGGGCACAAAAACATTCAGTACTTC. This gives the protein CSASGHKNIQYF.

This clonotype was seen many times. The chain recombines TRBV21-1 with TRBJ2-1; TRBD1, the table's D call, lacks a check against the DNA. TRBV21-1 is designated a pseudogene. The CDR3 contains 14 residues. The CDR3 coding sequence is TGTGCCAGCAGGAACAGGACAGGAAGCGATGAGCAGTTCTTC. Amino acid sequence: CASRNRTGSDEQFF.

This clonotype was found a few times. This rearrangement joins TRBV7-6 to TRBJ2-1; either TRBD1 or TRBD2 may supply D (5 bases each). V lost 5 bases to trimming and J lost 8 bases, with 16 bases between them. Looked up from germline, CDR1 is SGHVS and CDR2 is FNYEAQ. The CDR3 has 14 amino acids. CDR3 loop: CASSPLGRDDEQFF. The CDR3 nucleotides are TGTGCCAGCAGCCCATTGGGACGGGACGATGAGCAGTTCTTC.

The chain carries TRBV12-3 or TRBV12-4 and TRBJ2-3; D possibly matches TRBD1 or TRBD2 (6 bases each). V lost 2 bases and J lost 4, with 10 bases in between. This CDR3 has 14 residues. CDR3 bases: TGTGCCAGCAGTTTAATGGGGGGCCCAGATACGCAGTATTTT. This gives the protein CASSLMGGPDTQYF.

The chain is built from TRBV5-1 and TRBJ2-7; 8 nucleotides align to TRBD2. Looked up from germline, CDR1 is SGHRS and CDR2 is YFSETQ. The CDR3 runs 14 residues. Unmatched junction bases numbered 2, after V lost 0 bases and J lost 3 bases. CDR3 coding DNA: TGCGCCAGCAGCTTGGGTAGCGGGAACTACGAGCAGTACTTC. Encoded protein: CASSLGSGNYEQYF.

The chain uses TRBV6-5 and TRBJ1-5, with D hard to call. The CDR3 consists of 16 residues. Germline V gives CDR1 MNHEY, CDR2 SVGAGI. Deletions cut 0 bases from V and 0 bases from J, with 9 bases between. The CDR3 DNA follows: TGTGCCAGCAGTTACTCGAATAGGTATAGCAATCAGCCCCAGCATTTT. It encodes CASSYSNRYSNQPQHF.

This sequence joins TRBV5-1 and TRBJ2-2; 15 bases are shared with TRBD2. This CDR3 has 18 residues. Germline CDR1 SGHRS, CDR2 YFSETQ. Trimming at V came to 3 bases and at J to 1 base, leaving 4 bases not matched to a gene. The CDR3 coding sequence is TGCGCCAGCAGCTCCGGACTAGCGGGGGGGGAGAACACCGGGGAGCTGTTTTTT. Translated, it gives CASSSGLAGGENTGELFF.

V usage is TRBV9 and J usage is TRBJ2-2, with D perhaps TRBD1 (7 bases). V lost 2 bases and J 6 bases, leaving 17 bases between the germline ends. Germline CDR1 is SGDLS and CDR2 is YYNGEE. The CDR3 totals 16 residues. The CDR3 loop is CASSVQGGLLSGELFF. In DNA form, the CDR3 reads TGTGCCAGCAGCGTTCAGGGGGGTCTATTATCCGGGGAGCTGTTTTTT.

CDR3 sequence: CAWTETYEQYF. The CDR3 coding sequence is TGTGCCTGGACAGAGACCTACGAGCAGTACTTC. This sequence joins TRBV30 and TRBJ2-7; no reliable D call. The germline CDR1 and CDR2 sequences are GTSNPN and SVGIG (reference sequence). CDR3 length: 11 amino acids. V lost 4 bases and J lost 2, with 6 bases in between.

For the CDR3, the DNA is TGCGCCAGCAGCCACCGTACAGGGGCGAACGGCTACACCTTC. This encodes CASSHRTGANGYTF. The V and J genes are TRBV4-3 and TRBJ1-2; 7 bases line up with TRBD1. Unmatched junction bases numbered 9, after V lost 3 bases and J lost 8 bases. The CDR3 runs to 14 residues. Per germline, CDR1 LGHNA and CDR2 YSLEER.

The chain links TRBV2 to TRBJ2-3; 9 bases fit TRBD2. CDR3 length: 14 residues. Germline CDR1 reads SNHLY; CDR2 reads FYNNEI. The J segment lost 4 bases and the V segment lost 6 bases, leaving 5 bases of the junction unmatched. DNA of the CDR3: TGTGCCAGCAGGGAGGTAGCGGGGGCAGATACGCAGTATTTT. This gives the protein CASREVAGADTQYF. The variable domain in full, completed from reference TRBV2 and TRBJ2-3, reads EPEVTQTPSHQVTQMGQEVILRCVPISNHLYFYWYRQILGQKVEFLVSFYNNEISEKSEIFDDQFSVERPDGSNFTLKIRSTKLEDSAMYFCASREVAGADTQYFGPGTRLTVL.

V usage is TRBV9 and J usage is TRBJ1-3; D is undetermined. Looked up from germline, CDR1 is SGDLS and CDR2 is YYNGEE. V shed 0 bases and J shed 0 bases, with 7 bases lying between them. The CDR3 loop spans 15 amino acids. For the CDR3, the DNA is TGTGCCAGCAGCGTAGCAGGCAACTCTGGAAACACCATATATTTT. Protein: CASSVAGNSGNTIYF. The whole variable domain, remainder taken from reference TRBV9 and TRBJ1-3, is DSGVTQTPKHLITATGQRVTLRCSPRSGDLSVYWYQQSLDQGLQFLIQYYNGEERAKGNILERFSAQQFPDLHSELNLSSLELGDSALYFCASSVAGNSGNTIYFGEGSWLTVV.

The CDR3 DNA follows: TGTGCCAGCGGGCGGACTAGAGGATACACAGATACGCAGTATTTT. Translating it yields CASGRTRGYTDTQYF. The chain joins TRBV27 to TRBJ2-3; the match to TRBD2 covers 7 bases. The V gene end was trimmed by 8 bases and the J gene end by 2 bases; junction bases not matched to a gene: 10. The V gene's germline CDR1 is MNHEY and CDR2 SMNVEV (reference sequence). The CDR3 runs 15 residues.